This TCR beta chain was sequenced for a study of regulatory T cells in long-lasting Graves disease. Sequencing libraries for TCR beta were prepared with iRepertoire HTBI primers and Arm-PCR of CDR3 regions. In TCRdb, the multiplex PCR reads were re-called with MiXCR into one record per CDR3 protein. Found here are about 430,000 distinct CDR3 sequences, around 16% of them singletons; the top ten hold 7.8%. This sample's time point: newly diagnosed GD, antithyroid drugs for less than 3 months. Isolated PBMC RNA provided the starting material for the TCR library. This clonotype occurred many times. Between the trimmed V and J ends, which lost 6 bases and 10 bases, there was a span of 13 bases. This CDR3 comprises 11 residues. Germline values: CDR1 DFQATT, CDR2 SNEGSKA (reference sequence). The same sample was also studied in work on T cells in Graves' hyperthyroidism and ophthalmopathy. As that report states: Blood also showed most of the thyroid clonotypes that were expanded above 0.001.

The sequencing used peripheral blood mononuclear cells (PBMCs), collected at new diagnosis, from a patient treated with antithyroid drugs. The clonotype was recovered from a middle-aged woman with Graves disease. The chain links TRBV20-1 to TRBJ2-1; D ambiguous. The CDR3, as DNA: TGCAGTGCCTTCGAAGTGCGGGAGCAGTTCTTC. It yields the protein CSAFEVREQFF.